This T cell receptor (beta chain) was captured in a study of type 1 regulatory T cells. TCRdb reanalysed the reads using MiXCR and keeps one entry per CDR3 protein. The sample lists tens of thousands of distinct CDR3 sequences, roughly 60% seen once, with approximately 1.8% in the top ten. This CDR3 comprises 15 residues. Germline CDR1 reads DFQATT; CDR2 reads SNEGSKA (reference sequence). V was trimmed by 6 bases and J by 4 bases, leaving 20 bases between them. Concerning this clonotype itself: The target antigen is unknown.

The sample consisted of cultured non-Tr1 T cells, either the whole culture or a sorted T cell fraction (not recorded which). The receptor was derived from a human donor in good health. V and J are TRBV20-1 and TRBJ2-3; D gene ambiguous. The CDR3 sequence: CSAIVALQSADTQYF. Written as DNA, the CDR3 is TGCAGTGCAATAGTGGCGCTCCAGAGCGCAGATACGCAGTATTTT.